The clone carrying this TCR beta chain occurred a few times. The data stem from a study of beta chain features in type 1 diabetes. This CDR3 has 16 residues. V was pared by 5 bases and J by 6 bases, with 9 bases of the junction left unmatched. The germline CDR1 and CDR2 sequences are GTSNPN and SVGIG (reference sequence). The sequenced template was cDNA made from the entire isolated RNA. Sequencing was performed with immunoSEQ multiplex PCR; in TCRdb, only in-frame clones are kept and a portion is missing. The repertoire holds hundreds of thousands of clones, with approximately 28% as singletons. The chain employs TRBV30 and TRBJ2-1; 14 nucleotides line up with TRBD2. Sequencing was performed on naive CD4+ T cells from blood. This clonotype was obtained from a man aged 18 to 30 in good health. CDR3 in amino acids: CAWAGLAGVGVNEQFF. CDR3 DNA sequence: TGTGCCTGGGCGGGACTAGCGGGAGTCGGGGTCAATGAGCAGTTCTTC.